These 19 T cell receptor beta chains originate from one sample sequenced in a study of resident and recirculating memory T cells in vitiligo. The data were produced by immunoSEQ multiplex PCR, yet TCRdb's version contains in-frame clones alone and is incomplete. This table has 70,000 to 85,000 clones, roughly nine tenths appearing once. What was sequenced was blood. The source of these receptors is a male donor with vitiligo.

This clone occurred a few times. This rearrangement joins TRBV2 to TRBJ2-5, with 11 positions matching TRBD2. This CDR3 spans 17 amino acids. The V gene's germline CDR1 is SNHLY and CDR2 FYNNEI. Trimming cost V 4 bases and J 1 base; bases outside gene matches: 8. The CDR3 sequence is CASSGDRGTSGQETQYF. CDR3 DNA sequence: TGTGCCAGCAGTGGCGATAGGGGGACTAGCGGCCAAGAGACCCAGTACTTC.

This clone was recorded once. The chain uses TRBV27 and TRBJ2-2, with 8 bases identical to TRBD2. The junction had 10 bases not matched to a gene; V was cut back by 10 bases and J by 0 bases. The CDR3 is 16 residues long. Germline values: CDR1 MNHEY, CDR2 SMNVEV (reference sequence). The CDR3 reads CATRGGYGANTGELFF. The CDR3 bases are TGTGCCACCCGGGGGGGGTATGGGGCGAACACCGGGGAGCTGTTTTTT.

The chain couples TRBV30 to TRBJ2-7; a possible D gene is TRBD1 (5 bases). The CDR3 sequence is 14 residues long. The germline V gene encodes CDR1 GTSNPN and CDR2 SVGIG (reference sequence). V lost 1 base, J lost 1 base, and 11 bases lay in between. In DNA, the CDR3 is TGTGCCTGGAGTGCCGCAGGGCTATCCTACGAGCAGTACTTC. As protein: CAWSAAGLSYEQYF. The full variable domain, with the rest looked up from reference TRBV30 and TRBJ2-7, is SQTIHQWPATLVQPVGSPLSLECTVEGTSNPNLYWYRQAAGRGLQLLFYSVGIGQISSEVPQNLSASRPQDRQFILSSKKLLLSDSGFYLCAWSAAGLSYEQYFGPGTRLTVT.

This sequence joins TRBV6-6 and TRBJ1-2; the D gene is possibly TRBD1 (5 bases). This CDR3 contains 13 residues. Germline loops: CDR1 MNHNY, CDR2 SVGAGI (reference sequence). V shed 8 bases and J shed 7 bases, with 17 bases lying between them. The CDR3 DNA follows: TGTGCCAGCTGGGCAGCAGGGTTGGGTGGCTACACCTTC. Translating gives CASWAAGLGGYTF.

This chain joins TRBV6-4 and TRBJ2-1; tentative D call: TRBD1 (6 bases). CDR1 and CDR2 from the germline V gene are MRHNA and SNTAGT. Between the trimmed V and J ends, which lost 6 bases and 4 bases, there was a span of 13 bases. The CDR3 length is 14 residues. The chain's CDR3 is CASSRGFPYNEQFF. As DNA, the CDR3 is TGTGCCAGCAGCAGGGGATTCCCGTACAATGAGCAGTTCTTC.

The count of this clone is one. The V call is TRBV19, the J call TRBJ2-2, with TRBD1 identical over 10 bases. Germline values: CDR1 LNHDA, CDR2 SQIVND (reference sequence). This CDR3 has 14 amino acids. Germline trimming cut 8 bases from V and 7 bases from J; bases unmatched to any gene: 7. The CDR3 DNA follows: TGTGCCAGTCGGGGACAGGGGCCCGACGGGGAGCTGTTTTTT. As protein: CASRGQGPDGELFF.

A word on this clone: The same CDR3 is also encoded by other DNA sequences in this sample. The V and J genes are TRBV6-6 and TRBJ2-1; D remains unclear. Trimming took off 0 bases at V and 4 bases at J, with 7 bases between the two ends. CDR1 and CDR2 (germline): MNHNY, SVGAGI (reference sequence). This CDR3 has 14 residues. The CDR3 loop is CASSYSRVYNEQFF. CDR3 coding DNA: TGTGCCAGCAGTTACTCGAGAGTATACAATGAGCAGTTCTTC.

The CDR3 here is CASSEVTVYFYSNQPQHF. The CDR3 bases are TGCGCCAGCAGTGAAGTGACAGTCTACTTTTATAGCAATCAGCCCCAGCATTTT. The chain has TRBV10-2 and TRBJ1-5; the D gene is possibly TRBD1 (5 bases). Germline assignment: CDR1 WSHSY and CDR2 SAAADI. This CDR3 has 18 amino acids. Trimming shortened V by 3 bases and J by 0 bases, and 18 bases separated the two germline ends.

This chain links TRBV4-3 with TRBJ2-7, with 8 bases identical to TRBD1. The germline gives CDR1 LGHNA, CDR2 YSLEER. The CDR3 is 15 residues long. The ends lost 5 bases at V and 3 bases at J; junction bases unmatched: 9. CDR3 loop: CASSTQRTGNYEQYF. CDR3 sequence (DNA): TGCGCCAGCAGCACTCAGAGGACAGGGAACTACGAGCAGTACTTC.

The genes are TRBV6-5 and TRBJ2-7; D remains ambiguous. Germline assignment: CDR1 MNHEY and CDR2 SVGAGI. V lost 0 bases and J 2 bases, leaving 11 bases between the germline ends. The CDR3 totals 15 residues. This CDR3 reads CASSYSGIPPYEQYF. As DNA, the CDR3 is TGTGCCAGCAGTTACTCGGGCATACCTCCCTACGAGCAGTACTTC.

The rearrangement joins TRBV5-1 to TRBJ1-1; the D gene is possibly TRBD1 (5 bases). The germline gives CDR1 SGHRS, CDR2 YFSETQ. The ends were cut back, 0 bases at V and 7 bases at J, with 19 bases in the middle. CDR3 length equals 16 residues. The DNA of the CDR3 is TGCGCCAGCAGCTTGGATGGGTATCGGCAGGGCGGTGAAGCTTTCTTT. The encoded protein is CASSLDGYRQGGEAFF. Full variable domain (rest looked up from reference TRBV5-1 and TRBJ1-1): KAGVTQTPRYLIKTRGQQVTLSCSPISGHRSVSWYQQTPGQGLQFLFEYFSETQRNKGNFPGRFSGRQFSNSRSEMNVSTLELGDSALYLCASSLDGYRQGGEAFFGQGTRLTVV.

The V and J genes are TRBV28 and TRBJ1-1; D ambiguous. There are 17 residues in the CDR3. Germline loops: CDR1 MDHEN, CDR2 SYDVKM. V was cut by 6 bases and J by 0 bases, with 20 bases left in between. This chain's CDR3 is CASSPREGLLLNTEAFF. Written as DNA, the CDR3 is TGTGCCAGCAGCCCGCGTGAGGGCCTTTTACTGAACACTGAAGCTTTCTTT.

V and J are TRBV4-1 and TRBJ1-1; TRBD1 agrees at 7 bases. CDR1 and CDR2 (germline): MGHRA, YSYEKL. The V and J ends lost 3 bases and 4 bases, in that order; junction bases with no gene match: 8. The CDR3 runs to 15 residues. The CDR3 here is CASSQAGQWGTEAFF. For the CDR3, the DNA is TGCGCCAGCAGCCAGGCGGGACAGTGGGGCACTGAAGCTTTCTTT.

The CDR3, as DNA: TGTGCCAGCAGTGTAGGGACTAGCGGGGGGGAAGAGACCCAGTACTTC. Protein: CASSVGTSGGEETQYF. The V and J genes are TRBV6-1 and TRBJ2-5; 16 positions agree with TRBD2. The germline V gene encodes CDR1 MNHNS and CDR2 SASEGT. V trimming: 4 bases; J trimming: 3 bases; junction bases outside the gene matches: 2. This CDR3 comprises 16 residues.

V is TRBV7-9 and J is TRBJ1-2; TRBD1 aligns across 7 bases. CDR1 is SEHNR, CDR2 FQNEAQ, per germline (reference sequence). This CDR3 is 13 amino acids long. V was clipped by 5 bases and J by 2 bases; unmatched bases: 2. The CDR3 DNA is TGTGCCAGCAGCGCGGGACAGAACTATGGCTACACCTTC. Amino acid sequence: CASSAGQNYGYTF.

The chain joins TRBV29-1 to TRBJ1-1; TRBD1 aligns across 8 bases. The CDR3 runs to 15 residues. V lost 5 bases and J lost 1; bases outside the gene matches: 9. In germline, CDR1 is SQVTM, CDR2 ANQGSEA. The CDR3 nucleotides read TGCAGCGTTATCCAGGGGGCTTACCCGAACACTGAAGCTTTCTTT. Translation gives CSVIQGAYPNTEAFF. Based on the CDR3 plus reference TRBV29-1 and TRBJ1-1, the full variable domain is SAVISQKPSRDICQRGTSLTIQCQVDSQVTMMFWYRQQPGQSLTLIATANQGSEATYESGFVIDKFPISRPNLTFSTLTVSNMSPEDSSIYLCSVIQGAYPNTEAFFGQGTRLTVV.

This chain joins TRBV28 and TRBJ2-3, with TRBD2 matching 11 bases. This CDR3 contains 18 residues. V dropped 1 base and J dropped 1; count of bases not matched to a gene: 7. In germline, CDR1 is MDHEN, CDR2 SYDVKM. The CDR3 loop is CASSLSFSGGAGTDTQYF. Written as DNA, the CDR3 is TGTGCCAGCAGTTTATCATTTAGCGGGGGGGCTGGCACAGATACGCAGTATTTT.

This sequence joins TRBV5-1 and TRBJ1-1; 9 positions match TRBD1. The ends lost 1 base at V and 0 bases at J; junction bases unmatched: 4. Germline assignment: CDR1 SGHRS and CDR2 YFSETQ. The CDR3 extends over 16 amino acids. This CDR3 reads CASSLMGQGMNTEAFF. The CDR3 nucleotides read TGCGCCAGCAGCTTGATGGGACAGGGTATGAACACTGAAGCTTTCTTT.

CDR3 DNA: TGTGCCAGCAGTGACCCGGGACAGGGCAAAAACATTCAGTACTTC. This encodes CASSDPGQGKNIQYF. This rearrangement joins TRBV28 to TRBJ2-4, with 9 bases aligning to TRBD1. Germline V gene sequence: CDR1 MDHEN, CDR2 SYDVKM. CDR3 length: 15 amino acids. The J segment lost 3 bases and the V segment lost 5 bases, leaving 5 bases of the junction unmatched.